The clone carrying this T cell receptor (beta chain) was counted a few times. As yet, its antigen is unknown. The CDR3 consists of 13 residues. Germline values: CDR1 SQVTM, CDR2 ANQGSEA. Unmatched junction bases numbered 6, after V lost 4 bases and J lost 7 bases. The sample comes from a study of T-cell memory formation after mild COVID-19. About the research overall: TCR clusters showed largely donor specificity. Overall study results and limits: In pre-infection memory, a portion of responding clones appeared, which suggested that cross-reactive memory joined.

TCRdb re-called the 5' RACE reads through MiXCR, storing one row per CDR3 protein. This sample has 400,000 or so distinct CDR3 sequences, with around 18% found just once. The source material was PBMCs or a T cell subset sorted from them (not recorded which). This receptor was taken from an adult woman who had mild COVID-19 (a few samples of this study predate the infection). Cell type and time point are not known. V and J are TRBV29-1 and TRBJ1-5; 8 bases are shared with TRBD1. The CDR3 loop is CSVAGTGGQPQHF. As DNA, the CDR3 is TGCAGCGTTGCCGGGACAGGTGGCCAGCCCCAGCATTTT.